These T cell receptor beta chains were read from a single sample in a study of metastatic and nonmetastatic thyroid tumors. With MiXCR, TCRdb called clones anew from the PCR reads. In the table there are around 45,000 clones, 3% to 3.5% of which are singletons. What was sequenced was blood. The receptors shown here come from a female donor with papillary thyroid cancer or a benign thyroid nodule (not recorded which). Some clones in this sample may be carry-over from other donors' samples. CDR3s include the opening cysteine and the closing phenylalanine or tryptophan. The D gene is left open where the match is weak. Clone sizes are given selectively: once, few, many, or a class where the clone is expanded.

d_call: .; j_call: TRBJ1-5; v_call: TRBV2; clone_size: many; cdr3_aa: CASSSGQFQPQHF; cdr3_nt: TGTGCCAGCAGCTCCGGACAGTTTCAGCCCCAGCATTTT
d_call: .; j_call: TRBJ2-1; v_call: TRBV6-2/TRBV6-3; clone_size: many; cdr3_aa: CASSLSLAPSSYNEQFF; cdr3_nt: TGTGCCAGCAGTCTGTCGTTGGCGCCGAGCTCCTACAATGAGCAGTTCTTC
d_call: .; j_call: TRBJ2-1; v_call: TRBV20-1; clone_size: few; cdr3_aa: CSAKDSEGWDEQFF; cdr3_nt: TGCAGTGCTAAGGACAGCGAGGGGTGGGATGAGCAGTTCTTC
d_call: .; j_call: TRBJ1-2; v_call: TRBV5-1; clone_size: few; cdr3_aa: CASSPDLDILIRGYTF; cdr3_nt: TGCGCCAGCAGCCCGGACCTTGACATACTGATTCGTGGCTACACCTTC
d_call: .; j_call: TRBJ2-7; v_call: TRBV7-6; clone_size: few; cdr3_aa: CASSLAVTWLYEQYF; cdr3_nt: TGTGCCAGCAGCTTAGCGGTGACATGGCTCTACGAGCAGTACTTC
d_call: .; j_call: TRBJ2-7; v_call: TRBV6-1; clone_size: few; cdr3_aa: CASSEVPGGHYEQYF; cdr3_nt: TGTGCCAGCAGTGAAGTCCCCGGGGGCCACTACGAGCAGTACTTC
d_call: .; j_call: TRBJ2-1; v_call: TRBV13; clone_size: many; cdr3_aa: CASTPEVPSYNEQFF; cdr3_nt: TGTGCCAGCACCCCCGAGGTACCGTCCTACAATGAGCAGTTCTTC
d_call: .; j_call: TRBJ2-7; v_call: TRBV6-1; clone_size: .; cdr3_aa: CASNRPGSYEQYF; cdr3_nt: TGTGCCAGCAATCGGCCAGGGTCCTACGAGCAGTACTTC
d_call: .; j_call: TRBJ2-7; v_call: TRBV5-1; clone_size: many; cdr3_aa: CASSLAATGEQYF; cdr3_nt: TGCGCCAGCAGCTTGGCGGCGACGGGTGAGCAGTACTTC
d_call: .; j_call: TRBJ2-1; v_call: TRBV5-1; clone_size: medium-sized; cdr3_aa: CASSLGGSYNEQFF; cdr3_nt: TGCGCCAGCAGCTTGGGTGGCTCCTACAATGAGCAGTTCTTC
d_call: TRBD1; j_call: TRBJ1-2; v_call: TRBV20-1; clone_size: many; cdr3_aa: CSASALGQGRGYTF; cdr3_nt: TGCAGTGCTAGCGCATTGGGACAGGGTAGAGGCTACACCTTC
d_call: .; j_call: TRBJ2-7; v_call: TRBV10-3; clone_size: many; cdr3_aa: CAISESGPHEQYF; cdr3_nt: TGTGCCATCAGTGAGTCAGGACCCCACGAGCAGTACTTC
d_call: TRBD1; j_call: TRBJ1-2; v_call: TRBV7-9; clone_size: .; cdr3_aa: CASSSGSTGPYYGYTF; cdr3_nt: TGTGCCAGCAGCTCGGGATCGACAGGGCCCTACTATGGCTACACCTTC
d_call: .; j_call: TRBJ2-7; v_call: TRBV12-3/TRBV12-4; clone_size: few; cdr3_aa: CATARGPSEQYF; cdr3_nt: TGTGCCACTGCCCGGGGGCCGAGTGAGCAGTACTTC
d_call: TRBD1; j_call: TRBJ1-2; v_call: TRBV28; clone_size: .; cdr3_aa: CASSSTWDSTNYGYTF; cdr3_nt: TGTGCCAGCAGTTCAACCTGGGACAGCACTAACTATGGCTACACCTTC
d_call: .; j_call: TRBJ1-1; v_call: TRBV30; clone_size: many; cdr3_aa: CAWSFQGNTEAFF; cdr3_nt: TGTGCCTGGAGTTTCCAAGGGAACACTGAAGCTTTCTTT